A selection of T cell receptor beta chains follows, all from one sample in a study of blood T cell repertoires in COVID-19. Measured with immunoSEQ multiplex PCR; TCRdb has only the in-frame clones, and not every one. In the table there are 200,000 to 250,000 clones, 88% of which are singletons. The specimen sequenced was PBMCs or T cells enriched from blood (not recorded which). Every receptor here comes from a woman aged 25-40 years who had been exposed to COVID-19. CDR3s include the opening cysteine and the closing phenylalanine or tryptophan. Each record gives: CDR3 protein, CDR3 DNA, V gene, J gene, clone size, CDR3 length, D gene. The D gene is left open where the match is weak. The size entry is marked missing in some rows and otherwise reads once, few, many or a size class.

CDR3 protein: CASRLAKTGSGYGYTF
CDR3 DNA: TGTGCAAGTCGCTTAGCCAAGACAGGGTCGGGGTATGGCTACACCTTC
V gene: TRBV12-2
J gene: TRBJ1-2
clone size: .
CDR3 length: 16
D gene: .

CDR3 protein: CASSWGTGFYGYTF
CDR3 DNA: TGTGCCAGCAGCTGGGGGACAGGTTTCTATGGCTACACCTTC
V gene: TRBV5-5
J gene: TRBJ1-2
clone size: .
CDR3 length: 14
D gene: TRBD1

CDR3 protein: CASSLALAGVSIQYF
CDR3 DNA: TGTGCCAGCAGCTTAGCGCTCGCAGGGGTGAGCATTCAGTACTTC
V gene: TRBV7-9
J gene: TRBJ2-4
clone size: .
CDR3 length: 15
D gene: .

CDR3 protein: CASSLAGGPSEQYF
CDR3 DNA: TGCGCCAGCAGCTTAGCGGGAGGTCCATCCGAGCAGTACTTC
V gene: TRBV5-1
J gene: TRBJ2-7
clone size: .
CDR3 length: 14
D gene: TRBD2

CDR3 protein: CASSEGGDRVYYEQYF
CDR3 DNA: TGTGCCAGCAGTGAAGGGGGCGACAGGGTTTACTACGAGCAGTACTTC
V gene: TRBV6-1
J gene: TRBJ2-7
clone size: .
CDR3 length: 16
D gene: TRBD1

CDR3 protein: CASSQDIGRGIGNSYEQYF
CDR3 DNA: TGCGCCAGCAGCCAAGATATCGGCCGGGGGATAGGAAACTCCTACGAGCAGTACTTC
V gene: TRBV4-1
J gene: TRBJ2-7
clone size: once
CDR3 length: 19
D gene: .

CDR3 protein: CASSSSGTSRGEQYF
CDR3 DNA: TGCGCCAGCAGCTCCTCCGGGACTAGCCGAGGGGAGCAGTACTTC
V gene: TRBV5-1
J gene: TRBJ2-7
clone size: .
CDR3 length: 15
D gene: TRBD2

CDR3 protein: CAISPDRGQETQYF
CDR3 DNA: TGTGCCATCAGCCCCGACAGGGGCCAAGAGACCCAGTACTTC
V gene: TRBV10-3
J gene: TRBJ2-5
clone size: .
CDR3 length: 14
D gene: TRBD1

CDR3 protein: CASSKGGQGMNTEAFF
CDR3 DNA: TGTGCCAGTAGTAAGGGGGGACAGGGCATGAACACTGAAGCTTTCTTT
V gene: TRBV19
J gene: TRBJ1-1
clone size: .
CDR3 length: 16
D gene: TRBD1

CDR3 protein: CASSRGSGNTIYF
CDR3 DNA: TGTGCCAGCAGTCGAGGGAGTGGAAACACCATATATTTT
V gene: TRBV6-2/TRBV6-3
J gene: TRBJ1-3
clone size: .
CDR3 length: 13
D gene: .

CDR3 protein: CASSLGAKGGGYGYTF
CDR3 DNA: TGCGCCAGCAGCTTGGGAGCTAAAGGGGGCGGCTATGGCTACACCTTC
V gene: TRBV5-1
J gene: TRBJ1-2
clone size: .
CDR3 length: 16
D gene: TRBD1

CDR3 protein: CASARVPYNEQFF
CDR3 DNA: TGTGCCAGCGCCCGCGTACCCTACAATGAGCAGTTCTTC
V gene: TRBV2
J gene: TRBJ2-1
clone size: .
CDR3 length: 13
D gene: .

CDR3 protein: CAWSVGGSSYNEQFF
CDR3 DNA: TGTGCCTGGAGTGTAGGTGGGAGCTCCTACAATGAGCAGTTCTTC
V gene: TRBV30
J gene: TRBJ2-1
clone size: .
CDR3 length: 15
D gene: .

CDR3 protein: CASSQVLRWEQYF
CDR3 DNA: TGTGCCAGCAGCCAAGTCCTGAGGTGGGAGCAGTACTTC
V gene: TRBV3-1/TRBV3-2
J gene: TRBJ2-7
clone size: .
CDR3 length: 13
D gene: .

CDR3 protein: CASSLFPTGRNSYNSPLHF
CDR3 DNA: TGTGCCAGCAGCCTCTTCCCGACAGGCCGTAACTCCTATAATTCACCCCTCCACTTT
V gene: TRBV14
J gene: TRBJ1-6
clone size: .
CDR3 length: 19
D gene: .

CDR3 protein: CASRQGMNTEAFF
CDR3 DNA: TGTGCCAGCAGACAGGGAATGAACACTGAAGCTTTCTTT
V gene: TRBV2
J gene: TRBJ1-1
clone size: few
CDR3 length: 13
D gene: .

CDR3 protein: CASSFEGVDYEQYF
CDR3 DNA: TGTGCCAGCAGTTTCGAGGGAGTGGACTACGAGCAGTACTTC
V gene: TRBV28
J gene: TRBJ2-7
clone size: .
CDR3 length: 14
D gene: .

CDR3 protein: CASSYEAGGPVHEQYF
CDR3 DNA: TGTGCCAGCAGCTATGAGGCGGGAGGGCCGGTCCACGAGCAGTACTTC
V gene: TRBV27
J gene: TRBJ2-7
clone size: .
CDR3 length: 16
D gene: TRBD2

CDR3 protein: CASSEGTGDTGELFF
CDR3 DNA: TGTGCCAGCAGTGAAGGGACAGGGGACACCGGGGAGCTGTTTTTT
V gene: TRBV6-1
J gene: TRBJ2-2
clone size: many
CDR3 length: 15
D gene: TRBD1

CDR3 protein: CASSNYSGWQPQHF
CDR3 DNA: TGTGCCAGCAGCAATTACTCGGGGTGGCAGCCCCAGCATTTT
V gene: TRBV7-2
J gene: TRBJ1-5
clone size: few
CDR3 length: 14
D gene: .

CDR3 protein: CASSLAGQHTEAFF
CDR3 DNA: TGTGCCAGCAGCTTAGCGGGACAGCACACTGAAGCTTTCTTT
V gene: TRBV7-9
J gene: TRBJ1-1
clone size: .
CDR3 length: 14
D gene: TRBD1

CDR3 protein: CASRIRTGGGEKLFF
CDR3 DNA: TGTGCCAGCAGAATCCGTACAGGGGGCGGCGAAAAACTGTTTTTT
V gene: TRBV11-2
J gene: TRBJ1-4
clone size: once
CDR3 length: 15
D gene: TRBD1